Given below is one T cell receptor beta chain in context. Germline CDR1 reads MNHEY; CDR2 reads SVGAGI. Trimming at V came to 0 bases and at J to 4 bases, leaving 4 bases not matched to a gene. The CDR3 loop spans 15 amino acids. Libraries were prepared by immunoSEQ multiplex PCR; TCRdb keeps only in-frame clonotypes and omits some of them. Of 140,000 to 150,000 clones listed, more than 85% are singletons. These data are taken from a study of T cell responses to AZD1222 COVID-19 vaccine. The sequences come from peripheral blood, collected on day 0 of AZD1222 vaccination. J is TRBJ2-5 and V is TRBV6-5; 8 bases are a match to TRBD2. This sequence was found in an adult in good health. CDR3 protein: CASSYSERGLETQYF. In DNA, the CDR3 is TGTGCCAGCAGTTACTCAGAGCGGGGGTTAGAGACCCAGTACTTC.